Listed below are T cell receptor beta chains from one sample, sequenced in a study of blood T cell repertoires in COVID-19. TCRdb's table, derived via immunoSEQ multiplex PCR, lists solely in-frame clones and lacks some. The sample carries about 140,000 clones, 65% to 85% recorded once. Sequencing was carried out using peripheral blood. These receptors were collected from an older woman with acute or convalescent COVID-19. Each CDR3 is given with its conserved first and last residue. Fields, in order: J gene, clone size, V gene, CDR3 length, D gene, CDR3 DNA, CDR3 protein. D genes are given only for firm matches. Expanded clones get a size class; other rows say once, few or many, or leave the size out.

J: TRBJ2-1; size: .; V: TRBV28; length: 16; D: TRBD2; DNA: TGTGCCAGCAGTTTATCGGCGGGGGGCTCCTACAATGAGCAGTTCTTC; CDR3: CASSLSAGGSYNEQFF
J: TRBJ2-7; size: .; V: TRBV5-1; length: 15; D: .; DNA: TGCGCCAGCAGTCAGATTGGCGGGACCTCCTACGAGCAGTACTTC; CDR3: CASSQIGGTSYEQYF
J: TRBJ2-1; size: few; V: TRBV20-1; length: 14; D: .; DNA: TGCAGTGCTAGTGGCGGGATCACCTACAATGAGCAGTTCTTC; CDR3: CSASGGITYNEQFF
J: TRBJ1-1; size: .; V: TRBV30; length: 12; D: TRBD1; DNA: TGTGCCTGGACAGGGGGAGATACTGAAGCTTTCTTT; CDR3: CAWTGGDTEAFF
J: TRBJ2-3; size: .; V: TRBV14; length: 15; D: .; DNA: TGTGCCAGCAGCCAAGCTACGCGGAGCACAGATACGCAGTATTTT; CDR3: CASSQATRSTDTQYF
J: TRBJ2-3; size: .; V: TRBV18; length: 13; D: TRBD2; DNA: TGTGCCAGCTCACGGACTAGCGGAGATACGCAGTATTTT; CDR3: CASSRTSGDTQYF
J: TRBJ2-7; size: .; V: TRBV5-1; length: 13; D: .; DNA: TGCGCCAGCAGCCGGGACTCCAGCGGGGAGCAGTACTTC; CDR3: CASSRDSSGEQYF
J: TRBJ2-1; size: .; V: TRBV5-4; length: 16; D: .; DNA: TGTGCCAGCAGCTTGGGCGGGACGGAGGTTTACAATGAGCAGTTCTTC; CDR3: CASSLGGTEVYNEQFF
J: TRBJ2-1; size: .; V: TRBV27; length: 15; D: TRBD2; DNA: TGTGCCAGCAGCACCGGGACTAGCGTGGTCAATGAGCAGTTCTTC; CDR3: CASSTGTSVVNEQFF
J: TRBJ2-5; size: .; V: TRBV5-1; length: 13; D: .; DNA: TGCGCCAGCAGCTTGGGGTCGGTGGAGACCCAGTACTTC; CDR3: CASSLGSVETQYF
J: TRBJ2-1; size: once; V: TRBV7-9; length: 17; D: .; DNA: TGTGCCAGCAGCCCCGCAAGGCGGAAGAGCTCCTACAATGAGCAGTTCTTC; CDR3: CASSPARRKSSYNEQFF
J: TRBJ1-5; size: .; V: TRBV6-5; length: 14; D: .; DNA: TGTGCCAGCAACCCAGGGCTTTCTCATCAGCCCCAGCATTTT; CDR3: CASNPGLSHQPQHF
J: TRBJ1-4; size: .; V: TRBV7-9; length: 15; D: TRBD1; DNA: TGTGCCAGCAGCTACGGACAGGTTAATAATGAAAAACTGTTTTTT; CDR3: CASSYGQVNNEKLFF
J: TRBJ2-7; size: .; V: TRBV7-8; length: 13; D: .; DNA: TGTGCCAGCAGCTTAGCGGGAGGCTACGAGCAGTACTTC; CDR3: CASSLAGGYEQYF
J: TRBJ1-6; size: .; V: TRBV6-5; length: 15; D: TRBD1; DNA: TGTGCCAGCAGTTACTCAGCAGGGGGCCAATCACCCCTCCACTTT; CDR3: CASSYSAGGQSPLHF
J: TRBJ1-1; size: .; V: TRBV7-9; length: 13; D: .; DNA: TGTGCCAGCAGCTTAGTAGGAGGGATCGAAGCTTTCTTT; CDR3: CASSLVGGIEAFF
J: TRBJ1-1; size: .; V: TRBV12-3/TRBV12-4; length: 13; D: .; DNA: TGTGCCAGCAGTTTGCAACAGGGAACTGAAGCTTTCTTT; CDR3: CASSLQQGTEAFF
J: TRBJ2-1; size: few; V: TRBV7-9; length: 14; D: TRBD2; DNA: TGTGCCAGCAGCTTAGCCGGGACTAGCAATGAGCAGTTCTTC; CDR3: CASSLAGTSNEQFF
J: TRBJ2-7; size: .; V: TRBV6-5; length: 14; D: TRBD2; DNA: TGTGCCAGCAACCTACTAGCGGGAGAGGGCGAGCAGTACTTC; CDR3: CASNLLAGEGEQYF
J: TRBJ1-2; size: few; V: TRBV6-5; length: 14; D: .; DNA: TGTGCCAGCAGTTACGCCTTTCGAGGGAGCGGCTACACCTTC; CDR3: CASSYAFRGSGYTF
J: TRBJ2-7; size: .; V: TRBV7-2; length: 16; D: TRBD2; DNA: TGTGCCAGCAGCTTAGCGGCGACTAGCGGGTTCTACGAGCAGTACTTC; CDR3: CASSLAATSGFYEQYF
J: TRBJ1-2; size: .; V: TRBV29-1; length: 11; D: .; DNA: TGCAGCGTTCTTCTGCGGTATGGCTACACCTTC; CDR3: CSVLLRYGYTF
J: TRBJ2-5; size: .; V: TRBV5-4; length: 17; D: TRBD2; DNA: TGTGCCAGCAGTCCGGGACTAGCGGGAACGGGGGGAGAGACCCAGTACTTC; CDR3: CASSPGLAGTGGETQYF
J: TRBJ1-4; size: .; V: TRBV19; length: 14; D: TRBD1; DNA: TGTGCCAGTAGCCCCGGGACAGGGGGCGAAAAACTGTTTTTT; CDR3: CASSPGTGGEKLFF
J: TRBJ1-6; size: .; V: TRBV5-4; length: 14; D: TRBD1; DNA: TGTGCCAGCAGCATCCGGGACAGGAATTCACCCCTCCACTTT; CDR3: CASSIRDRNSPLHF
J: TRBJ1-2; size: .; V: TRBV6-8; length: 15; D: TRBD1; DNA: TGTGCCAGCAGGGACGGGACAGGAGAAATCTATGGCTACACCTTC; CDR3: CASRDGTGEIYGYTF
J: TRBJ1-4; size: .; V: TRBV18; length: 14; D: .; DNA: TGTGCCAGCTCACTGGACAGAAACAATGAAAAACTGTTTTTT; CDR3: CASSLDRNNEKLFF
J: TRBJ2-3; size: .; V: TRBV6-2/TRBV6-3; length: 19; D: TRBD2; DNA: TGTGCCAGCAGTTACTCGAGAATATTTAGCGGGAGGTTTTCAGATACGCAGTATTTT; CDR3: CASSYSRIFSGRFSDTQYF
J: TRBJ1-2; size: .; V: TRBV10-3; length: 15; D: TRBD1; DNA: TGTGCCATCAGAACGGGACAGGTGGATCACTATGGCTACACCTTC; CDR3: CAIRTGQVDHYGYTF